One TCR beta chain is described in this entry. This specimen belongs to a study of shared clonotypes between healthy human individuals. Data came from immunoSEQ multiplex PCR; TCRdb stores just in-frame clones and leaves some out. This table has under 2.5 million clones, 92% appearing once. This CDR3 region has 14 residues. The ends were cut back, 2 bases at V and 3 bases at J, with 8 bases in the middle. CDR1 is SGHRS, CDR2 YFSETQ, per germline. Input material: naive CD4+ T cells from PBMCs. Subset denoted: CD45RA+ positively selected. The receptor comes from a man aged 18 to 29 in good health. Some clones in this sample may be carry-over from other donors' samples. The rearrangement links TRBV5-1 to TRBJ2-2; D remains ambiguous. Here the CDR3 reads CASSFGSDTGELFF. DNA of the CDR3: TGCGCCAGCAGCTTCGGCAGCGACACCGGGGAGCTGTTTTTT.